Listed here are 25 T cell receptor beta chains from one sample, sequenced in a study of blood T cell repertoires in COVID-19. Assay: immunoSEQ multiplex PCR; the TCRdb copy retains only in-frame clones and omits some. The sample has under 250,000 clones, more than 70% seen once. Sample: peripheral blood. Source of these receptors: a woman in her forties or fifties with acute or convalescent COVID-19.

This clone was found a few times. The chain links TRBV25-1 to TRBJ2-6; TRBD2 might be the D (6 bases). CDR3 size: 16 residues. The germline CDR1 and CDR2 sequences are MGHDK and SYGVNS. V was trimmed by 4 bases and J by 0 bases, leaving 10 bases between them. CDR3 region: CASSGGVVSGANVLTF. CDR3 DNA: TGTGCCAGCAGTGGGGGGGTGGTCTCTGGGGCCAACGTCCTGACTTTC.

The sample holds many counts of this clone. This CDR3 is also generated by other DNA sequences in the sample. CDR3 DNA sequence: TGTGCCAGCTCACCGGGACTTCAGAACACCGGGGAGCTGTTTTTT. It encodes CASSPGLQNTGELFF. The chain recombines TRBV18 with TRBJ2-2; TRBD2 is a possible D gene (6 bases). Trimming pared 3 bases from V and 1 base from J, leaving 9 bases between. Germline values: CDR1 KGHSH, CDR2 LQKENI. This CDR3 has 15 residues.

The rearrangement joins TRBV5-8 to TRBJ2-1, with D maybe TRBD2 (6 bases). The germline CDR1 and CDR2 sequences are SGHTS and YDEGEE. This CDR3 is built from 13 residues. Deletions cut 3 bases from V and 4 bases from J, with 8 bases between. In DNA form, the CDR3 reads TGTGCCAGCAGCTCCGGGACTTACAATGAGCAGTTCTTC. Protein product: CASSSGTYNEQFF.

This chain links TRBV2 with TRBJ2-2; 9 bases match TRBD2. V was clipped by 7 bases and J by 5 bases; unmatched bases: 11. Germline-derived CDR1 and CDR2 are SNHLY and FYNNEI. The CDR3 spans 16 residues. The CDR3 DNA reads as TGTGCCAGCAATCCTCTAGCGGGAAAAGGTACCGGGGAGCTGTTTTTT. This encodes CASNPLAGKGTGELFF.

V is TRBV5-1 and J is TRBJ2-3; 8 bases line up with TRBD1. The CDR3 consists of 16 residues. Looked up from germline, CDR1 is SGHRS and CDR2 is YFSETQ. J lost 4 bases, V lost 0 bases, and 7 bases had no gene match. The CDR3 coding sequence is TGCGCCAGCAGCTTGGCCGCAGGGGGCGCGTCAGATACGCAGTATTTT. It yields the protein CASSLAAGGASDTQYF.

Written as DNA, the CDR3 is TGTGCCACCAGAGGGGCAGGGGGAGGAAAACTGTTTTTT. Encoded protein: CATRGAGGGKLFF. This rearrangement joins TRBV6-1 to TRBJ1-4; 7 bases agree with TRBD1. The CDR3 contains 13 residues. V gave up 10 bases and J gave up 10 bases; unmatched junction bases: 12. Germline V lookup: CDR1 MNHNS, CDR2 SASEGT.

The V gene is TRBV10-3, the J gene TRBJ2-7; TRBD2 matches at 7 bases. There are 13 residues in the CDR3. The V gene's germline CDR1 is ENHRY and CDR2 SYGVKD. The V gene end was trimmed by 8 bases and the J gene end by 3 bases; junction bases not matched to a gene: 7. The CDR3 nucleotides read TGTGCCATCGGGGCTAGCGGAATCTACGAGCAGTACTTC. Residues: CAIGASGIYEQYF.

This chain uses TRBV12-3 or TRBV12-4 with TRBJ2-2; 11 bases are a match to TRBD1. The junction had 3 bases not matched to a gene; V was cut back by 6 bases and J by 9 bases. The CDR3 is 13 residues long. The CDR3 DNA sequence: TGTGCCAGCAGGGGACAGGGGGTGAGGGAGCTGTTTTTT. Protein sequence: CASRGQGVRELFF.

The chain is built from TRBV19 and TRBJ2-5, with TRBD2 matching over 9 bases. CDR3 length: 15 amino acids. J lost 2 bases, V lost 5 bases, and 6 bases had no gene match. Germline assignment: CDR1 LNHDA and CDR2 SQIVND (reference sequence). The CDR3 DNA reads TGTGCCAGTAGTCTAAAGCGGGAGGCGCAAGAGACCCAGTACTTC. Protein sequence: CASSLKREAQETQYF.

A few counts support this clone. The V and J genes are TRBV7-2 and TRBJ2-2, with 7 bases aligning to TRBD1. The CDR3 runs 17 residues. Germline loops: CDR1 SGHTA, CDR2 FQGNSA. J was trimmed by 2 bases and V by 3 bases; bases with no gene match: 9. The CDR3 here is CASSLTFGTDNTGELFF. The CDR3 DNA sequence: TGTGCCAGCAGCTTGACTTTCGGGACAGACAACACCGGGGAGCTGTTTTTT.

The V gene is TRBV24-1, the J gene TRBJ2-3; D possibly corresponds to TRBD1 (6 bases). Germline assignment: CDR1 KGHDR and CDR2 SFDVKD. This CDR3 is 13 amino acids long. The V gene lost 9 bases and the J gene lost 6 bases, with 15 bases spanning the gap. The CDR3 DNA reads TGTGCCACCCAGGGACAACGTAGGGATACGCAGTATTTT. It is translated as CATQGQRRDTQYF.

This clone was seen a handful of times. The V gene is TRBV6-5, the J gene TRBJ2-3, with D maybe TRBD1 (6 bases). Germline V gene sequence: CDR1 MNHEY, CDR2 SVGAGI. Deletions cut 6 bases from V and 2 bases from J, with 12 bases between. The CDR3 loop spans 14 amino acids. Here the CDR3 reads CASRQGMDTDTQYF. The DNA for the CDR3 is TGTGCCAGCAGACAGGGTATGGACACAGATACGCAGTATTTT.

The count of this clone is one. The chain combines TRBV10-2 with TRBJ2-3; D possibly corresponds to TRBD1 (6 bases). The CDR3 contains 13 residues. The V and J ends lost 6 bases and 5 bases respectively, with 12 bases between them. The V gene's germline CDR1 is WSHSY and CDR2 SAAADI. This CDR3 is CASRGRGQDTQYF. DNA of the CDR3: TGCGCCAGCAGGGGCAGGGGACAAGATACGCAGTATTTT.

The V and J genes are TRBV12-3 or TRBV12-4 and TRBJ2-7, with a possible D match to TRBD2 (6 bases). V lost 5 bases to trimming and J lost 11 bases, with 16 bases between them. This CDR3 is built from 12 residues. The CDR3 coding sequence is TGTGCCAGCAGTCGGCAGAGCGGGCCTAAGTACTTC. As protein: CASSRQSGPKYF.

The J gene is TRBJ2-3, the V gene TRBV5-6; TRBD1 matches 12 bases. The CDR3 has 16 amino acids. V lost 4 bases and J lost 4; bases outside the gene matches: 7. The germline V gene encodes CDR1 SGHDT and CDR2 YYEEEE. CDR3 in amino acids: CASSHGTGGGSDTQYF. The CDR3 nucleotides are TGTGCCAGCAGCCACGGGACAGGGGGCGGGTCAGATACGCAGTATTTT. The entire variable domain, with the rest obtained from reference TRBV5-6 and TRBJ2-3, is as follows: DAGVTQSPTHLIKTRGQQVTLRCSPKSGHDTVSWYQQALGQGPQFIFQYYEEEERQRGNFPDRFSGHQFPNYSSELNVNALLLGDSALYLCASSHGTGGGSDTQYFGPGTRLTVL.

About this clone: The sample carries other DNA sequences with the same CDR3. CDR3 amino acids: CASSPTGAYEQYF. In DNA, the CDR3 is TGTGCCAGCAGCCCTACCGGAGCCTACGAGCAGTACTTC. The chain links TRBV7-9 to TRBJ2-7; no definite D call. The CDR3 is 13 residues long. CDR1 and CDR2 from the germline V gene are SEHNR and FQNEAQ (reference sequence). V lost 5 bases and J lost 2, with 10 bases in between.

The V call is TRBV19, the J call TRBJ2-1, with TRBD1 matching over 7 bases. The CDR3 contains 22 residues. Germline values: CDR1 LNHDA, CDR2 SQIVND (reference sequence). V lost 3 bases, J lost 0 bases, and 23 bases stayed unmatched. CDR3 sequence (DNA): TGTGCCAGTAGTATGACAGGGTTCGTTTACAACGACCCCTCGAGCTCCTACAATGAGCAGTTCTTC. The encoded protein is CASSMTGFVYNDPSSSYNEQFF.

DNA of the CDR3: TGTGCCAGCAGTTACTCGTCGCGGGAGATACAGTTCTTC. Its protein product is CASSYSSREIQFF. This rearrangement joins TRBV6-6 to TRBJ2-1, with TRBD2 matching 7 bases. Germline CDR1 and CDR2: MNHNY and SVGAGI (reference sequence). Trimming removed 0 bases from V and 13 bases from J; junction bases left unmatched: 6. There are 13 residues in the CDR3.

The gene calls are TRBV10-3 and TRBJ2-1; 7 nucleotides agree with TRBD1. Germline-derived CDR1 and CDR2 are ENHRY and SYGVKD. V shed 5 bases and J 0 bases; nucleotides not matched to a gene: 19. CDR3 length: 20 residues. The CDR3 reads CAISSEAGTEGQSSYNEQFF. CDR3 nucleotides: TGTGCCATCAGTTCAGAGGCAGGGACAGAGGGACAGAGCTCCTACAATGAGCAGTTCTTC.

This clone came up once. V is TRBV18 and J is TRBJ2-3; 7 nucleotides agree with TRBD2. The CDR3 has 16 residues. V lost 2 bases to trimming and J lost 0 bases; unmatched junction nucleotides: 5. Germline CDR1 reads KGHSH; CDR2 reads LQKENI. The CDR3 DNA is TGTGCCAGCTCACCAACGCGGGAGTGGAGCACAGATACGCAGTATTTT. Translated: CASSPTREWSTDTQYF.

The gene calls are TRBV10-3 and TRBJ1-4; 7 nucleotides align to TRBD1. Germline CDR1 ENHRY, CDR2 SYGVKD. This CDR3 region has 15 residues. Unmatched junction bases numbered 8, after V lost 4 bases and J lost 6 bases. CDR3: CAISGGRGGDEKLFF. DNA of the CDR3: TGTGCCATCAGTGGAGGGAGAGGGGGCGATGAAAAACTGTTTTTT.

J is TRBJ2-1 and V is TRBV19; 7 nucleotides align to TRBD2. From germline, CDR1 is LNHDA and CDR2 SQIVND (reference sequence). V lost 3 bases and J lost 7; bases outside the gene matches: 15. The CDR3 is 17 residues long. The CDR3 loop is CASSIVPGLADRNEQFF. The CDR3 bases are TGTGCCAGTAGTATTGTTCCGGGCCTAGCGGATAGAAATGAGCAGTTCTTC. The variable domain in full, completed from reference TRBV19 and TRBJ2-1, reads DGGITQSPKYLFRKEGQNVTLSCEQNLNHDAMYWYRQDPGQGLRLIYYSQIVNDFQKGDIAEGYSVSREKKESFPLTVTSAQKNPTAFYLCASSIVPGLADRNEQFFGPGTRLTVL.

The chain carries TRBV21-1 and TRBJ1-3; TRBD1 is the table's D call and was not checked against the DNA. TRBV21-1 is reported as a pseudogene. This CDR3 contains 17 residues. The DNA of the CDR3 is TGTGCCAGCAGCAAGAGAACAGAAATAATCTCTGGAAACACCATATATTTT. Amino acid sequence: CASSKRTEIISGNTIYF.

The sample holds a few counts of this clone. The chain uses TRBV10-1 and TRBJ2-2, with 12 bases fitting TRBD1. Unmatched junction bases numbered 6, after V lost 5 bases and J lost 8 bases. Germline values: CDR1 WNHNN, CDR2 SYGVQD (reference sequence). There are 15 residues in the CDR3. DNA for the CDR3: TGCGCCAGCAGTCCCGGGACAGGGGGCAAAGGGGAGCTGTTTTTT. Encoded protein: CASSPGTGGKGELFF.

The genes are TRBV6-5 and TRBJ2-3; 8 bases align to TRBD1. The CDR3 loop spans 14 amino acids. CDR1 is MNHEY, CDR2 SVGAGI, per germline. With 5 bases clipped from V and 6 bases from J, the junction kept 7 bases outside the gene matches. The CDR3 sequence is CASSLRTGMDTQYF. DNA for the CDR3: TGTGCCAGCAGTCTCCGGACAGGGATGGATACGCAGTATTTT.